This TCR beta chain was profiled in a study of Graves' ophthalmopathy and Graves' hyperthyroidism. This clonotype was detected many times. Trimming took off 6 bases at V and 8 bases at J, with 13 bases between the two ends. The CDR3 runs to 12 residues. Per germline, CDR1 MNHNS and CDR2 SASEGT. Amplification from RNA transcripts yielded the TCR beta CDR3 regions. The workflow started with a first-round RT-PCR run with HTBI primers and then moved on to a second-round multiplex PCR. Each CDR3 protein gets one entry after TCRdb re-called the multiplex PCR reads with MiXCR. Of 400,000 or so distinct CDR3 sequences in the sample, 15% are singletons; the top ten hold around 6.6%.

The chain combines TRBV6-1 with TRBJ1-2; the D gene is possibly TRBD1 (6 bases). Sequencing used peripheral blood. This sequence was found in a woman aged 18-29 years with stable Graves' hyperthyroidism. CDR3 coding DNA: TGTGCCAGCAGCACGGGACATCGGGGCTACACCTTC. As protein: CASSTGHRGYTF.